These T cell receptor beta chains were read from a single sample in a study of graft-versus-host responses after intestinal transplantation. These receptors lack a known antigen. Sequencing used immunoSEQ multiplex PCR; TCRdb keeps in-frame clones, though not all of them. The sample has around 120,000 clones, 90% seen once. Source: unstimulated CD4+ T cells sorted from spleen or lymph node cells, taken before intestinal transplant. These receptors all come from a human donor who received an intestinal transplant. CDR3s include the opening cysteine and the closing phenylalanine or tryptophan. D genes are given only for firm matches.

j_gene: TRBJ2-3
v_gene: TRBV6-6
d_gene: TRBD2
len: 15
CDR3aa: CASRQLAGVTDTQYF
CDR3nt: TGTGCCAGCAGACAACTAGCGGGGGTAACAGATACGCAGTATTTT

j_gene: TRBJ2-7
v_gene: TRBV7-9
d_gene: TRBD1
len: 14
CDR3aa: CASSRQGAPGEQYF
CDR3nt: TGTGCCAGCAGCCGACAGGGGGCTCCGGGGGAGCAGTACTTC

j_gene: TRBJ1-6
v_gene: TRBV5-1
d_gene: TRBD1
len: 14
CDR3aa: CASSWGDSNSPLHF
CDR3nt: TGCGCCAGCAGCTGGGGGGACAGCAATTCACCCCTCCACTTT

j_gene: TRBJ2-3
v_gene: TRBV6-1
d_gene: TRBD2
len: 15
CDR3aa: CASSESGRSTDTQYF
CDR3nt: TGTGCCAGCAGTGAAAGCGGGAGAAGCACAGATACGCAGTATTTT

j_gene: TRBJ2-7
v_gene: TRBV2
d_gene: TRBD1
len: 15
CDR3aa: CASSVQGAESYEQYF
CDR3nt: TGTGCCAGCAGTGTACAGGGGGCCGAATCCTACGAGCAGTACTTC

j_gene: TRBJ2-1
v_gene: TRBV5-6
d_gene: TRBD1
len: 15
CDR3aa: CASSLWDREHNEQFF
CDR3nt: TGTGCCAGCAGCTTGTGGGACAGGGAACACAATGAGCAGTTCTTC

j_gene: TRBJ1-2
v_gene: TRBV6-5
d_gene: TRBD1
len: 13
CDR3aa: CASRSGGGYGYTF
CDR3nt: TGTGCCAGCAGATCAGGGGGCGGCTATGGCTACACCTTC

j_gene: TRBJ1-2
v_gene: TRBV27
d_gene: NA
len: 14
CDR3aa: CASSSSTGLYGYTF
CDR3nt: TGTGCCAGCAGCTCCTCGACCGGACTCTATGGCTACACCTTC

j_gene: TRBJ2-3
v_gene: TRBV9
d_gene: TRBD2
len: 16
CDR3aa: CASSVLTSGNGDTQYF
CDR3nt: TGTGCCAGCAGCGTGCTTACTAGCGGGAATGGGGATACGCAGTATTTT

j_gene: TRBJ1-5
v_gene: TRBV5-1
d_gene: NA
len: 16
CDR3aa: CASSLVPGSSNQPQHF
CDR3nt: TGCGCCAGCAGCTTGGTCCCAGGCTCAAGCAATCAGCCCCAGCATTTT

j_gene: TRBJ1-2
v_gene: TRBV4-1
d_gene: TRBD1
len: 15
CDR3aa: CASSQWGQGYSGYTF
CDR3nt: TGCGCCAGCAGCCAATGGGGACAGGGGTATTCTGGCTACACCTTC

j_gene: TRBJ1-5
v_gene: TRBV21-1
d_gene: NA
len: 15
CDR3aa: CASSKGTGGNQPQHF
CDR3nt: TGTGCCAGCAGCAAAGGGACAGGGGGCAATCAGCCCCAGCATTTT

j_gene: TRBJ2-7
v_gene: TRBV11-2
d_gene: NA
len: 15
CDR3aa: CASSLVGRDSYEQYF
CDR3nt: TGTGCCAGCAGCTTAGTGGGCAGGGATAGCTACGAGCAGTACTTC

j_gene: TRBJ1-2
v_gene: TRBV7-2
d_gene: NA
len: 15
CDR3aa: CASSSFSGLNYGYTF
CDR3nt: TGTGCCAGCAGCTCCTTTAGTGGACTTAACTATGGCTACACCTTC

j_gene: TRBJ2-1
v_gene: TRBV20-1
d_gene: NA
len: 10
CDR3aa: CSASIQREFF
CDR3nt: TGCAGTGCTTCAATACAGCGGGAGTTCTTC

j_gene: TRBJ1-5
v_gene: TRBV28
d_gene: NA
len: 13
CDR3aa: CASRPQGGQPQHF
CDR3nt: TGTGCCAGCAGGCCCCAGGGTGGGCAGCCCCAGCATTTT